The 12 T cell receptor beta chains below were found in one sample sequenced in a study of OX40 agonist ivuxolimab in advanced cancers. Data came from immunoSEQ multiplex PCR; TCRdb stores just in-frame clones and leaves some out. The data show around 52,000 clones, 75% to 85% seen once. The source was CD4+ or CD8+ T cells sorted from blood, collected in a trial of the OX40 agonist ivuxolimab. The receptors originated from an adult with an advanced solid tumor such as melanoma, head and neck, liver or kidney cancer.

Only one count was recorded for this clone. The chain employs TRBV9 and TRBJ2-1; 12 positions match TRBD2. The CDR3 extends over 18 amino acids. In germline, CDR1 is SGDLS, CDR2 YYNGEE. With V trimmed by 3 bases and J by 10 bases, 17 bases remained unmatched. This CDR3 is CASSADPSGRAGVREQFF. The CDR3 DNA reads as TGTGCCAGCAGCGCCGACCCTAGCGGGAGGGCCGGCGTGAGGGAGCAGTTCTTC.

CDR3 amino acids: CASSPQDRYYQPQHF. The CDR3, as DNA: TGTGCCAGCAGCCCCCAGGACAGGTACTATCAGCCCCAGCATTTT. V is TRBV5-5 and J is TRBJ1-5; TRBD1 matches at 7 bases. V shed 4 bases, J shed 5 bases, and the junction held 9 bases outside the gene matches. Germline CDR1 SGHKS, CDR2 YYEKEE (reference sequence). This CDR3 spans 15 amino acids.

J is TRBJ2-5 and V is TRBV19, with D unclear. This CDR3 comprises 13 residues. V lost 10 bases and J 0 bases, leaving 12 bases between the germline ends. CDR1 LNHDA and CDR2 SQIVND come from the germline V gene (reference sequence). CDR3: CATSGGYQETQYF. CDR3 nucleotides: TGTGCCACTTCCGGTGGCTACCAAGAGACCCAGTACTTC.

The V and J genes are TRBV10-3 and TRBJ2-1, with 12 bases matching TRBD2. Germline-derived CDR1 and CDR2 are ENHRY and SYGVKD. The CDR3 extends over 18 amino acids. V shed 5 bases and J 1 base; nucleotides not matched to a gene: 9. The CDR3 sequence: CAISSGTSGSMSYNEQFF. Written as DNA, the CDR3 is TGTGCCATCAGTTCCGGGACTAGCGGGTCTATGTCCTACAATGAGCAGTTCTTC.

Remarks on this clone: The identical CDR3 is also encoded by other nucleotide sequences in the sample. The chain carries TRBV7-9 and TRBJ2-1; the D is unclear. The germline V and J ends were trimmed by 0 bases and 10 bases, with 4 bases remaining between them. Per germline, CDR1 SEHNR and CDR2 FQNEAQ (reference sequence). This CDR3 contains 11 residues. The CDR3 here is CASSLAREQFF. CDR3 nucleotide sequence: TGTGCCAGCAGCTTAGCCAGAGAGCAGTTCTTC.

J is TRBJ2-1 and V is TRBV19; 12 nucleotides align to TRBD2. Germline CDR1 LNHDA, CDR2 SQIVND (reference sequence). The CDR3 totals 15 residues. The junction had 5 bases not matched to a gene; V was cut back by 5 bases and J by 6 bases. The DNA of the CDR3 is TGTGCCAGTAGTTTGGGACTAGCGGGTATCAATGAGCAGTTCTTC. Translated: CASSLGLAGINEQFF.

J is TRBJ1-6 and V is TRBV5-5, with a tentative D call TRBD1 (6 bases). Looked up from germline, CDR1 is SGHKS and CDR2 is YYEKEE (reference sequence). The V end lost 7 bases, the J end lost 5 bases, and 16 bases lay between the germline ends. The CDR3 is 15 residues long. The CDR3 DNA sequence: TGTGCCAGCGGGAGAGGGACACCCAATAATTCACCCCTCCACTTT. This gives the protein CASGRGTPNNSPLHF.

The gene calls are TRBV10-2 and TRBJ2-1; 8 bases are a match to TRBD1. With V trimmed by 6 bases and J by 4 bases, 14 bases remained unmatched. Germline lookup yields CDR1 WSHSY and CDR2 SAAADI. This CDR3 is built from 17 residues. Here the CDR3 DNA reads TGCGCCAGCAGCGACGGACAGGGCAGCTACCCTTACAATGAGCAGTTCTTC. Amino acids: CASSDGQGSYPYNEQFF.

The chain uses TRBV5-4 and TRBJ1-1; no clear D. Per germline, CDR1 SGHNT and CDR2 YYREEE (reference sequence). V was clipped by 3 bases and J by 4 bases, with 16 bases between them. The CDR3 consists of 15 residues. This CDR3 is CASSWAQGVGTEAFF. CDR3 in DNA: TGTGCCAGCAGCTGGGCGCAAGGTGTTGGCACTGAAGCTTTCTTT.

This chain links TRBV30 with TRBJ1-5, with a tentative D call TRBD1 (5 bases). This CDR3 is 16 amino acids long. Trimming cost V 0 bases and J 0 bases, with 12 bases left between them. CDR1 is GTSNPN, CDR2 SVGIG, per germline (reference sequence). DNA of the CDR3: TGTGCCTGGAGTGTACTAGGGGAAAGTAGCAATCAGCCCCAGCATTTT. Encoded protein: CAWSVLGESSNQPQHF. The full variable domain, rest sourced from reference TRBV30 and TRBJ1-5, is SQTIHQWPATLVQPVGSPLSLECTVEGTSNPNLYWYRQAAGRGLQLLFYSVGIGQISSEVPQNLSASRPQDRQFILSSKKLLLSDSGFYLCAWSVLGESSNQPQHFGDGTRLSIL.

This sequence joins TRBV18 and TRBJ1-2; D ambiguous. The germline gives CDR1 KGHSH, CDR2 LQKENI. The CDR3 covers 14 residues. Trimming stripped 2 bases from V and 8 bases from J, with 15 bases between. The CDR3 here is CASSPDQSALGYTF. CDR3 nucleotides: TGTGCCAGCTCACCAGACCAGAGTGCTCTAGGCTACACCTTC.

The chain combines TRBV6-6 with TRBJ2-5, with a possible D match to TRBD2 (6 bases). Trimming removed 2 bases from V and 1 base from J, with 14 bases in between. The germline V gene encodes CDR1 MNHNY and CDR2 SVGAGI (reference sequence). CDR3 size: 16 residues. The CDR3 bases are TGTGCCAGCAGTTACGGCTCAGCGGGCAGCCAAGAGACCCAGTACTTC. It translates to CASSYGSAGSQETQYF.